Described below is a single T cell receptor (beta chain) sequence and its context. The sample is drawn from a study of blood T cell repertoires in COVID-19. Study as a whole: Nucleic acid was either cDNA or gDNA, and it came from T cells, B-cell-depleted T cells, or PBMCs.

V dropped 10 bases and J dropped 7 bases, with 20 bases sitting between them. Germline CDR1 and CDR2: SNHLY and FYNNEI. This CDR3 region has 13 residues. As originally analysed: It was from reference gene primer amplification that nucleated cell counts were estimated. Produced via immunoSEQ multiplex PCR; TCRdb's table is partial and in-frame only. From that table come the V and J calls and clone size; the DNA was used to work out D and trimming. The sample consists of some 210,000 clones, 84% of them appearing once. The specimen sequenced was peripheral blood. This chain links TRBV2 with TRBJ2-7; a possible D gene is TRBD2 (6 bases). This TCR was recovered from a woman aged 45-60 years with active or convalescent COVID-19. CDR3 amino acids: CATLGTPPGEQYF. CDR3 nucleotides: TGTGCCACCCTCGGGACTCCTCCTGGGGAGCAGTACTTC.